These 16 T cell receptor beta chains share one sample of origin, sequenced in a study of OX40 agonist ivuxolimab in advanced cancers. Here immunoSEQ multiplex PCR was the method, and the copy in TCRdb shows in-frame clones only, minus some. The sample yields about 59,000 clones, 83% seen once. The input for sequencing was CD4+ or CD8+ T cells sorted from blood, taken in a trial of the OX40 agonist ivuxolimab. Receptors were obtained from an adult with an advanced solid tumor such as melanoma, head and neck, liver or kidney cancer.

As for this clone: This sample also contains other DNA sequences that code for the same CDR3. V gene TRBV2 combines with J gene TRBJ2-3; 10 positions agree with TRBD2. This CDR3 has 14 residues. Losses at the gene ends were 8 bases for V and 2 bases for J; bases not matched to a gene: 4. Per germline, CDR1 SNHLY and CDR2 FYNNEI. The DNA for the CDR3 is TGTGCCAGCGGGCTAGCGGGGGTCACAGATACGCAGTATTTT. Translating gives CASGLAGVTDTQYF.

This chain links TRBV2 with TRBJ1-5; the D is unclear. Germline V gene sequence: CDR1 SNHLY, CDR2 FYNNEI. CDR3 size: 13 residues. V was shortened by 9 bases and J by 5 bases, with 14 bases between the two germline ends. The DNA for the CDR3 is TGTGCCAGAGGGAGCGGAGAGGATCAGCCCCAGCATTTT. Translated, it gives CARGSGEDQPQHF.

The chain joins TRBV30 to TRBJ1-2; D may be TRBD1 (5 bases). V lost 4 bases and J 6 bases, leaving 12 bases between the germline ends. The CDR3 totals 12 residues. Germline V gives CDR1 GTSNPN, CDR2 SVGIG (reference sequence). CDR3 sequence reads: CAWTGQTHGYTF. CDR3 coding DNA: TGTGCCTGGACAGGGCAAACGCATGGCTACACCTTC.

The chain has TRBV7-2 and TRBJ1-1; D unresolved. This CDR3 spans 13 amino acids. Germline V CDR1 and CDR2: SGHTA, FQGNSA. The germline V and J ends were trimmed by 2 bases and 6 bases, with 10 bases remaining between them. CDR3 sequence (DNA): TGTGCCAGCAGCTTAATTGGATTTTCTGAAGCTTTCTTT. Encoded protein: CASSLIGFSEAFF.

This chain connects TRBV5-4 to TRBJ2-5; TRBD1 is a possible D gene (7 bases). The DNA end is more similar to TRBJ2-7, so the J call may be wrong. CDR3 length equals 15 residues. Germline assignment: CDR1 SGHNT and CDR2 YYREEE (reference sequence). This CDR3 is CASSLGGGRTYEQYF. The CDR3, as DNA: TGTGCCAGCAGCTTAGGAGGGGGCCGAACCTACGAGCAGTACTTC.

By share, this clone counts as medium-sized. V and J are TRBV11-1 and TRBJ2-7; 10 nucleotides line up with TRBD2. V was clipped by 3 bases and J by 2 bases; unmatched bases: 7. Germline V gives CDR1 SGHAT, CDR2 FQDESV (reference sequence). This CDR3 is built from 16 residues. This CDR3 reads CASSFQPTSGPYEQYF. CDR3 nucleotides: TGTGCCAGCAGCTTCCAACCGACTAGCGGGCCCTACGAGCAGTACTTC.

V usage is TRBV30 and J usage is TRBJ2-5; 8 nucleotides agree with TRBD1. The J call is in doubt because the DNA end fits TRBJ2-7 better. Germline CDR1 and CDR2: GTSNPN and SVGIG (reference sequence). This CDR3 has 14 amino acids. The CDR3 region is CACRLQGVSYEQYF. DNA for the CDR3: TGTGCCTGCCGATTACAGGGGGTAAGCTACGAGCAGTACTTC.

V and J are TRBV2 and TRBJ2-6; 9 bases map to TRBD2. V was pared by 1 base and J by 6 bases, with 4 bases of the junction left unmatched. The CDR3 runs 16 residues. CDR1 and CDR2 from the germline V gene are SNHLY and FYNNEI. The CDR3 DNA is TGTGCCAGCAGTGAAGAGCGGGGGGTCTCGGCCAACGTCCTGACTTTC. Translated, it gives CASSEERGVSANVLTF.

The chain couples TRBV2 to TRBJ2-3; TRBD1 matches at 10 bases. This CDR3 is built from 15 residues. Germline V gene lookup returns CDR1 SNHLY and CDR2 FYNNEI. The J segment lost 2 bases and the V segment lost 5 bases, leaving 4 bases of the junction unmatched. CDR3 loop: CASSPGTGVTDTQYF. CDR3 DNA sequence: TGTGCCAGCAGTCCCGGGACAGGGGTCACAGATACGCAGTATTTT.

This clone appeared a single time. This chain connects TRBV6-1 to TRBJ2-1; tentatively, D is TRBD2 (5 bases). Germline CDR1 and CDR2: MNHNS and SASEGT. The V end lost 2 bases, the J end lost 12 bases, and 11 bases lay between the germline ends. The CDR3 totals 12 residues. The CDR3 protein is CASSESAVGQFF. The CDR3 DNA sequence: TGTGCCAGCAGTGAATCAGCGGTTGGGCAGTTCTTC.

The count of this clone is one. The J gene is TRBJ2-3, the V gene TRBV4-2, with TRBD2 matching 8 bases. The CDR3 is 14 residues long. With V trimmed by 2 bases and J by 6 bases, 4 bases remained unmatched. Per the germline V gene, CDR1 is LGHNA and CDR2 is YNFKEQ. CDR3 coding DNA: TGTGCCAGCAGCCAACCGAGGACTAGCGATACGCAGTATTTT. It is translated as CASSQPRTSDTQYF.

This chain connects TRBV2 to TRBJ2-1; 14 nucleotides align to TRBD2. Germline assignment: CDR1 SNHLY and CDR2 FYNNEI. The CDR3 consists of 17 residues. Trimming took 4 bases from V and 6 from J; bases not matched to a gene: 8. The CDR3 bases are TGTGCCAGCAGTGTAGGACTAGCGGGAGGAAGGGGCAATGAGCAGTTCTTC. It translates to CASSVGLAGGRGNEQFF.

This clone was seen a single time. The rearrangement joins TRBV19 to TRBJ2-3; D call uncertain. The V end lost 5 bases, the J end lost 1 base, and 13 bases lay between the germline ends. There are 15 residues in the CDR3. Germline V lookup: CDR1 LNHDA, CDR2 SQIVND (reference sequence). The CDR3 protein is CASSRPGPGTDTQYF. In nucleotides, the CDR3 is TGTGCCAGTAGTCGACCCGGTCCCGGCACAGATACGCAGTATTTT. Full variable domain (outside the CDR3, taken from reference TRBV19 and TRBJ2-3): DGGITQSPKYLFRKEGQNVTLSCEQNLNHDAMYWYRQDPGQGLRLIYYSQIVNDFQKGDIAEGYSVSREKKESFPLTVTSAQKNPTAFYLCASSRPGPGTDTQYFGPGTRLTVL.

The V and J genes are TRBV6-6 and TRBJ2-2, with D possibly matching TRBD2 (5 bases). The germline gives CDR1 MNHNY, CDR2 SVGAGI (reference sequence). The CDR3 has 16 amino acids. Trimming removed 1 base from V and 3 bases from J, with 12 bases in between. As DNA, the CDR3 is TGTGCCAGCAGTTACTATTCGCGGGCCTACACCGGGGAGCTGTTTTTT. Translation: CASSYYSRAYTGELFF.

This rearrangement joins TRBV2 to TRBJ1-2; no reliable D call. Trimming took 6 bases from V and 2 from J, leaving 1 base between them. From germline, CDR1 is SNHLY and CDR2 FYNNEI. The CDR3 is 10 residues long. In nucleotides, the CDR3 is TGTGCCAGCAGCAACTATGGCTACACCTTC. It translates to CASSNYGYTF.

The chain employs TRBV7-9 and TRBJ2-2; tentatively, D is TRBD2 (6 bases). V dropped 0 bases and J dropped 0 bases, with 14 bases sitting between them. Per the germline V gene, CDR1 is SEHNR and CDR2 is FQNEAQ (reference sequence). CDR3 size: 18 residues. The CDR3 DNA sequence: TGTGCCAGCAGCTTAGCGTTAAGGGGAGGTTCGAACACCGGGGAGCTGTTTTTT. Its translation is CASSLALRGGSNTGELFF.